This T cell receptor (beta chain) was sequenced in a study of T cells in localized non-small cell lung cancer. Sequencing was performed with immunoSEQ multiplex PCR; in TCRdb, only in-frame clones are kept and a portion is missing. The profile shows approximately 54,000 clones, around 83% of them singletons. Germline CDR1 is SGHRS and CDR2 is YFSETQ. This CDR3 contains 14 residues. The V end lost 2 bases, the J end lost 3 bases, and 8 bases lay between the germline ends. Whole-study findings and limits: Those with higher blood T cell density had longer overall survival.

Remarks on this clone: Its antigen is as yet unknown.

The chain couples TRBV5-1 to TRBJ1-4; perhaps TRBD1 as D (6 bases). This TCR was recovered from a female donor at least 60 years old with stage II squamous cell lung carcinoma. The sequencing here drew on peripheral blood, taken before any cancer treatment. The CDR3 nucleotides read TGCGCCAGCAGCTTAGGGGGTTCTAATGAAAAACTGTTTTTT. Protein sequence: CASSLGGSNEKLFF.